The following is a T cell receptor (beta chain) sequence with its context. Its antigen is not known. Generated by immunoSEQ multiplex PCR, the TCRdb table keeps only in-frame clones and is missing some. The sample shows 30,000 or so clones, roughly nine tenths of them seen only once. The entry originates in a study of PD-L1 blockade in urothelial cancer. At the level of the study: In terms of prior chemotherapy, patients had received 0 to 3 regimens. The study recovered a median of about 140,000 T cells per blood sample. At 3 weeks (second dose) and 6 weeks after starting treatment, blood was analyzed. General study findings and limits: Tumor-associated TCR clones expanded more in blood at 3 weeks in patients with durable benefit.

Time point defined: peripheral blood 6 weeks after treatment start. The CDR3 is made up of 13 amino acids. The germline V gene has CDR1 MNHNS and CDR2 SASEGT. J lost 8 bases, V lost 4 bases, and 4 bases had no gene match. The receptor's source is an elderly man with urothelial cancer. This sample comprised PBMCs, obtained around atezolizumab (anti-PD-L1) treatment. The rearrangement joins TRBV6-1 to TRBJ2-1; 8 bases map to TRBD1. The CDR3 DNA follows: TGTGCCAGCAGTGGGACAGGGACCGATGAGCAGTTCTTC. Its translation is CASSGTGTDEQFF.